A selection of T cell receptor beta chains follows, all from one sample in a study of blood T cell repertoires in COVID-19. Sequenced by immunoSEQ multiplex PCR; TCRdb stores in-frame clones only, minus some. The data contain about 70,000 clones, 86% of them singletons. Material for sequencing was peripheral blood. These receptors were obtained from a man aged 70-80 years with active COVID-19. The CDR3 runs from the conserved cysteine through the conserved F or W. A D gene is named only where the DNA matches it firmly. Where a row states a size, it is once, few, many or the class of an expanded clone; other rows omit it.

len	v_gene	abundance	j_gene	d_gene	CDR3nt	CDR3aa
16	TRBV19	-	TRBJ2-1	TRBD2	TGTGCCAGTAGTATAACTAGCGGGGGACCCTACAATGAGCAGTTCTTC	CASSITSGGPYNEQFF
12	TRBV5-1	-	TRBJ2-1	-	TGCGCCAGCAGCTTGTTTCGGGGGGAGCAGTTCTTC	CASSLFRGEQFF
14	TRBV6-5	-	TRBJ2-2	TRBD2	TGTGCCAGCAGCCTCAGCGGGGGCACCGGGGAGCTGTTTTTT	CASSLSGGTGELFF
17	TRBV7-3	-	TRBJ1-2	TRBD1	TGTGCCAGCAGCTTACTTCCCGGGACAGGGGTAGGCTATGGCTACACCTTC	CASSLLPGTGVGYGYTF
14	TRBV9	-	TRBJ2-5	-	TGTGCCAGCAGCGTTACCTCAGACCAAGAGACCCAGTACTTC	CASSVTSDQETQYF
12	TRBV7-2	-	TRBJ1-5	-	TGTGCCAGCAGCCCACACAATCAGCCCCAGCATTTT	CASSPHNQPQHF
18	TRBV10-2	-	TRBJ2-1	-	TGCGCCAGCAGTGAGTCGAGGGGGGGAGTGGGGTCCTACAATGAGCAGTTCTTC	CASSESRGGVGSYNEQFF
16	TRBV28	-	TRBJ1-5	-	TGTGCCAGCAGTTTCCCCAGCACAGGGAACAATCAGCCCCAGCATTTT	CASSFPSTGNNQPQHF
12	TRBV7-2	-	TRBJ2-7	-	TGTGCCAGCAGCTTATGGGCTTACGAGCAGTACTTC	CASSLWAYEQYF
16	TRBV19	-	TRBJ2-1	-	TGTGCCAGTAGTATAGTTGGGGTGTCAACGGGGAATGAGCAGTTCTTC	CASSIVGVSTGNEQFF
13	TRBV7-8	-	TRBJ2-7	-	TGTGCCAGCAGCTTACCCGACAGGTACGAGCAGTACTTC	CASSLPDRYEQYF
15	TRBV11-3	once	TRBJ2-3	TRBD2	TGTGCCAGCAGCTCCGGACTAGCGGGCACAGATACGCAGTATTTT	CASSSGLAGTDTQYF
14	TRBV15	-	TRBJ1-2	-	TGTGCCACCAGCAGAGAGGGGCAGTTAGAGGGCTACACCTTC	CATSREGQLEGYTF
12	TRBV4-3	-	TRBJ2-1	-	TGCGCCAGCAGCCAAGAGGCGGGTGAGCAGTTCTTC	CASSQEAGEQFF
12	TRBV29-1	-	TRBJ1-1	-	TGCAGCGTTGGTCAGGCGAACACTGAAGCTTTCTTT	CSVGQANTEAFF
13	TRBV6-5	-	TRBJ2-5	-	TGTGCCAGCAGTTACTCCAGGGCTGAGACCCAGTACTTC	CASSYSRAETQYF
13	TRBV6-5	-	TRBJ1-5	-	TGTGCCTGTTGGGGGGGTGGCAATCAGCCCCAGCATTTT	CACWGGGNQPQHF
14	TRBV7-9	-	TRBJ2-3	TRBD2	TGTGCCAGCAGCCCCGGGGGGGGAACAGATACGCAGTATTTT	CASSPGGGTDTQYF
16	TRBV7-2	-	TRBJ1-6	-	TGTGCCAGCAGCCCCCCAGGGCCCCCTGCTAATTCACCCCTCCACTTT	CASSPPGPPANSPLHF
14	TRBV19	-	TRBJ2-6	-	TGTGCCAGTAGTCCCCCGGGGGGGGCCAACGTCCTGACTTTC	CASSPPGGANVLTF
14	TRBV7-2	-	TRBJ2-7	-	TGTGCCAGCAGCCAGGACAACACCCCTTACGAGCAGTACTTC	CASSQDNTPYEQYF
13	TRBV6-1	once	TRBJ1-1	-	TGTGCCAGCAGTGACAGGCCGAACACTGAAGCTTTCTTT	CASSDRPNTEAFF
13	TRBV28	-	TRBJ2-2	-	TGTGCCAGCAGTTCAGGGGTGCCCGGGGAGCTGTTTTTT	CASSSGVPGELFF
16	TRBV15	-	TRBJ1-3	-	TGTGCCACCAGCAGGGAGCGGGGGAGCTCTGGAAACACCATATATTTT	CATSRERGSSGNTIYF
15	TRBV28	-	TRBJ1-2	-	TGTGCCAGCAGTTTCGAGGCAGGGAGGGCCTATGGCTACACCTTC	CASSFEAGRAYGYTF
14	TRBV6-5	-	TRBJ2-7	TRBD2	TGTGCCAGCTGTCGTTCCAGCGGGGTGTACGAGCAGTACTTC	CASCRSSGVYEQYF
15	TRBV3-1/TRBV3-2	-	TRBJ2-3	TRBD2	TGTGCCAGCAGCCAAGTGGCGGGAGGGGCAGATACGCAGTATTTT	CASSQVAGGADTQYF
16	TRBV9	-	TRBJ2-2	-	TGTGCCAGCAGCGTAGTGGCTCAGGGTAACACCGGGGAGCTGTTTTTT	CASSVVAQGNTGELFF
15	TRBV4-2	-	TRBJ2-5	TRBD2	TGTGCCAGCAGCCCAGCGGGAGCCGTGGGGGGGACCCAGTACTTC	CASSPAGAVGGTQYF
17	TRBV18	-	TRBJ1-2	-	TGTGCCAGCTCACCATCCGGAGGGGCGAGGTCTAACTATGGCTACACCTTC	CASSPSGGARSNYGYTF
15	TRBV19	-	TRBJ1-4	-	TGTGCCAGTAGCCGCCGGGGGGGGTTAAATGAAAAACTGTTTTTT	CASSRRGGLNEKLFF
14	TRBV19	-	TRBJ2-7	-	TGTGCCAGTAGTATGAGGGTCGGCGACTACGAGCAGTACTTC	CASSMRVGDYEQYF
14	TRBV6-5	-	TRBJ2-3	TRBD2	TGTGCCAGCAGCCTGGGGAGGGCCGAGGATACGCAGTATTTT	CASSLGRAEDTQYF
15	TRBV28	-	TRBJ2-1	-	TGTGCCAGCAGCCCGCAGGGACTGATGGCGGATGAGCAGTTCTTC	CASSPQGLMADEQFF
14	TRBV4-2	-	TRBJ1-2	-	TGTGCCAGCAGCCAACCCGGACAGCCCTATGGCTACACCTTC	CASSQPGQPYGYTF
17	TRBV10-1	-	TRBJ1-6	-	TGCGCCAGCAGCGCCTGGGGGGGCAGGGACTATAATTCACCCCTCCACTTT	CASSAWGGRDYNSPLHF
14	TRBV5-1	-	TRBJ2-7	-	TGCGCCAGCAGCCCAACAGGGGGGGGCTACGAGCAGTACTTC	CASSPTGGGYEQYF
15	TRBV19	-	TRBJ1-5	-	TGTGCCAGTGAAACCCGGGGGGGACGCAATCAGCCCCAGCATTTT	CASETRGGRNQPQHF
14	TRBV6-6	-	TRBJ1-2	TRBD1	TGTGCCAGCAGTTACCCGGGACAGACCGATGGCTACACCTTC	CASSYPGQTDGYTF
13	TRBV9	-	TRBJ1-2	-	TGTGCCAGCAGCGTGGAGGGTGTCTATGGCTACACCTTC	CASSVEGVYGYTF
15	TRBV6-5	-	TRBJ2-1	TRBD2	TGTGCCAGCAGCGGGGGGACCCCCGGGGACAATGAGCAGTTCTTC	CASSGGTPGDNEQFF
12	TRBV30	-	TRBJ1-1	-	TGTGCCTGGAGCCTAGTGAAGACTGAAGCTTTCTTT	CAWSLVKTEAFF
14	TRBV5-1	-	TRBJ2-3	TRBD1	TGCGCCAGCAGCCAGTTACAGGGGTCAGATACGCAGTATTTT	CASSQLQGSDTQYF
17	TRBV11-2	-	TRBJ2-6	-	TGTGCCAGCAGCTTAACACCCAGGGACTCTGGGGCCAACGTCCTGACTTTC	CASSLTPRDSGANVLTF
15	TRBV19	-	TRBJ1-5	-	TGTGCCAGTAGTATAGATCTTGCAGGTCGTCAGCCCCAGCATTTT	CASSIDLAGRQPQHF
16	TRBV3-1/TRBV3-2	-	TRBJ2-5	TRBD2	TGTGCCAGCAGCCCCCGGGGAGCGGGGGGGGGAGAGACCCAGTACTTC	CASSPRGAGGGETQYF
14	TRBV5-8	-	TRBJ1-1	-	TGTGCCAGCACCCCGGGGTATGGCGACACTGAAGCTTTCTTT	CASTPGYGDTEAFF
13	TRBV6-2/TRBV6-3	few	TRBJ1-4	-	TGTGCCAGCAGTTACTTTGGCCAGGAAAAACTGTTTTTT	CASSYFGQEKLFF